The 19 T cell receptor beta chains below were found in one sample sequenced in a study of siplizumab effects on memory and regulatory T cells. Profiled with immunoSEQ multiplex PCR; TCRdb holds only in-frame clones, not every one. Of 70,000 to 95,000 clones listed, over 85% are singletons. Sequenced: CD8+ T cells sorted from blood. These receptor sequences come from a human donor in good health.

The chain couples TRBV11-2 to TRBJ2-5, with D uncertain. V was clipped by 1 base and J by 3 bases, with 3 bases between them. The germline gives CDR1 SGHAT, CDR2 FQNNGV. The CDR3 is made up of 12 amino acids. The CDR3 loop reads CASSLGKETQYF. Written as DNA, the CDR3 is TGTGCCAGCAGCTTAGGTAAAGAGACCCAGTACTTC.

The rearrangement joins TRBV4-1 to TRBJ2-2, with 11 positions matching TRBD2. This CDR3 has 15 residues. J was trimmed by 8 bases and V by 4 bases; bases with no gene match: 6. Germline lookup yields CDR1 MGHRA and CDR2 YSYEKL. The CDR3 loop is CASSPGLADLGELFF. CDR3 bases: TGCGCCAGCAGCCCGGGACTAGCGGACCTGGGGGAGCTGTTTTTT.

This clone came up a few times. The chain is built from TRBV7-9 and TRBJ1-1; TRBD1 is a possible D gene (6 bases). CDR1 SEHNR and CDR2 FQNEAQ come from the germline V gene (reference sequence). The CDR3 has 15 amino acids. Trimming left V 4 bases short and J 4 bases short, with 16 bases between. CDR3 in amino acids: CASSSPGEGGTEAFF. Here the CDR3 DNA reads TGTGCCAGCAGCTCCCCCGGGGAAGGGGGCACTGAAGCTTTCTTT. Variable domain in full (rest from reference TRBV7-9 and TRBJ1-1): DTGVSQNPRHKITKRGQNVTFRCDPISEHNRLYWYRQTLGQGPEFLTYFQNEAQLEKSRLLSDRFSAERPKGSFSTLEIQRTEQGDSAMYLCASSSPGEGGTEAFFGQGTRLTVV.

CDR3 nucleotide sequence: TGTGCCAGCAGCTTAAGGGACAACCCCACCGGGGAGCTGTTTTTT. It translates to CASSLRDNPTGELFF. The chain has TRBV5-4 and TRBJ2-2; tentatively, D is TRBD1 (6 bases). The CDR3 contains 15 residues. Germline lookup yields CDR1 SGHNT and CDR2 YYREEE (reference sequence). V gave up 2 bases and J gave up 4 bases, with 12 bases separating them.

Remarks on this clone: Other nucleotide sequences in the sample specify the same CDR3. Here the CDR3 reads CASSLGQGYGYTF. CDR3 DNA sequence: TGTGCCAGCAGCTTAGGGCAGGGATATGGCTACACCTTC. This chain links TRBV7-8 with TRBJ1-2, with a weak D call TRBD1 (5 bases). With 1 base removed from V and 5 bases from J, the gap between germline ends came to 8 bases. This CDR3 region has 13 residues. Per germline, CDR1 SGHVS and CDR2 FQNEAQ. The complete variable domain, with remaining parts taken from reference TRBV7-8 and TRBJ1-2, reads GAGVSQSPRYKVAKRGQDVALRCDPISGHVSLFWYQQALGQGPEFLTYFQNEAQLDKSGLPSDRFFAERPEGSVSTLKIQRTQQEDSAVYLCASSLGQGYGYTFGSGTRLTVV.

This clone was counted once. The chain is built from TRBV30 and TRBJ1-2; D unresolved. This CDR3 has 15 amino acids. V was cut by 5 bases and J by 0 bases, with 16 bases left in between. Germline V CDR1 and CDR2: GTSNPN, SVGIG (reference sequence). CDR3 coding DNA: TGTGCCTGGTCTTACCCGGGGTCGGCTAACTATGGCTACACCTTC. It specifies CAWSYPGSANYGYTF.

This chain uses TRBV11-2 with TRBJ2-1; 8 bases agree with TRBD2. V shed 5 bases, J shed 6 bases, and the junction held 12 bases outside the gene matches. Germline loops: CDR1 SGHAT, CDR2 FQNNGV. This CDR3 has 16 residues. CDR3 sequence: CASSETAHRGGNEQFF. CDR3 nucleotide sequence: TGTGCCAGCAGCGAAACTGCCCACCGGGGGGGCAATGAGCAGTTCTTC. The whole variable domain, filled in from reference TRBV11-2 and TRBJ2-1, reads EAGVAQSPRYKIIEKRQSVAFWCNPISGHATLYWYQQILGQGPKLLIQFQNNGVVDDSQLPKDRFSAERLKGVDSTLKIQPAKLEDSAVYLCASSETAHRGGNEQFFGPGTRLTVL.

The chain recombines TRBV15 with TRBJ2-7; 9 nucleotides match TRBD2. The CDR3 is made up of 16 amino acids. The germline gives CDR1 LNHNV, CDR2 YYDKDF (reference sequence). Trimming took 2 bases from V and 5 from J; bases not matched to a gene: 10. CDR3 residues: CATSRKDLAGEDEQYF. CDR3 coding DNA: TGTGCCACCAGCAGAAAAGACTTAGCGGGAGAGGACGAGCAGTACTTC.

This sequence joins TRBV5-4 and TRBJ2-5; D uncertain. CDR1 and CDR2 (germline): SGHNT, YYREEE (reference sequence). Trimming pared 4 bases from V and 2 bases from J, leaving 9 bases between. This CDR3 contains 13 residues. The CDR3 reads CASSHDNQETQYF. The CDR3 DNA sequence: TGTGCCAGCAGCCATGATAATCAAGAGACCCAGTACTTC.

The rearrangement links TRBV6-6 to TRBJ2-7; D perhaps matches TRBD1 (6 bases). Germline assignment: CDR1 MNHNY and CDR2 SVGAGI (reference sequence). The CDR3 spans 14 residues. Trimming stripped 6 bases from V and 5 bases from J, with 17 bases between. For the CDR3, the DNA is TGTGCCAGCAGCCCGACAGGCTCTGTCGACGAGCAGTACTTC. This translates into CASSPTGSVDEQYF.

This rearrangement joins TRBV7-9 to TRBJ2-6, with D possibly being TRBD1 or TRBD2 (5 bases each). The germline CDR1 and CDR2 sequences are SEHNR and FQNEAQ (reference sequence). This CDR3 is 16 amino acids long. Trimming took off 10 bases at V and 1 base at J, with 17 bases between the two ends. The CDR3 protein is CAIWDRGESGANVLTF. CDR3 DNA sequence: TGTGCCATTTGGGACCGCGGAGAGTCTGGGGCCAACGTCCTGACTTTC.

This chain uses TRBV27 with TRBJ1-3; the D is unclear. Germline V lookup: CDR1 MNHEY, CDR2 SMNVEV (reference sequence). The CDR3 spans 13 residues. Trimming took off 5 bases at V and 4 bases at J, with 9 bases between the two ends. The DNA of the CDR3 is TGTGCCAGCAGTCCCCAAAGCGGAAACACCATATATTTT. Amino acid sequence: CASSPQSGNTIYF.

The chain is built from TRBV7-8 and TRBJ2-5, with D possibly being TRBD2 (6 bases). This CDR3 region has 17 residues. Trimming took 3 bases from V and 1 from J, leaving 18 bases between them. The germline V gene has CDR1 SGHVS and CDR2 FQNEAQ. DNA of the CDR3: TGTGCCAGCAGCTTCGCGTGGACTAAAACACTCCAAGAGACCCAGTACTTC. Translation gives CASSFAWTKTLQETQYF.

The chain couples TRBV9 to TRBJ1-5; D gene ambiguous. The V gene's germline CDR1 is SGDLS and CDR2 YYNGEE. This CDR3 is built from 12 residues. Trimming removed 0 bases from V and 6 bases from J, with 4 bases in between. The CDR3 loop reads CASSVAGQPQHF. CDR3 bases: TGTGCCAGCAGCGTAGCCGGTCAGCCCCAGCATTTT.

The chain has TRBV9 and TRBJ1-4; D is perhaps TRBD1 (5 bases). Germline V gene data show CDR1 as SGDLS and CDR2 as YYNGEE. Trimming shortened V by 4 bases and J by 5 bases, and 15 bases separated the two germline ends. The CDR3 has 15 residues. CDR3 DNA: TGTGCCAGCAGCCCGACGACAGAACTGAATGAAAAACTGTTTTTT. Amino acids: CASSPTTELNEKLFF.

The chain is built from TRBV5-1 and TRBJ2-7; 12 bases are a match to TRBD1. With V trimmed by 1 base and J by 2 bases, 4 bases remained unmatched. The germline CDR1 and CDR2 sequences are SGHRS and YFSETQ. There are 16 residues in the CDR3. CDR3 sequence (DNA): TGCGCCAGCAGCTTGCTTCGGGACAGGGGGCCCTACGAGCAGTACTTC. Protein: CASSLLRDRGPYEQYF.

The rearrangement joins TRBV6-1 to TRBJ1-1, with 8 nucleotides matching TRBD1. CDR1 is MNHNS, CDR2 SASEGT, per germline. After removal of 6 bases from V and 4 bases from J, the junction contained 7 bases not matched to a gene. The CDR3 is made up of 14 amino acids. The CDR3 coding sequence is TGTGCCAGCAGCTCTTGGACAGGGACCACTGAAGCTTTCTTT. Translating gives CASSSWTGTTEAFF.

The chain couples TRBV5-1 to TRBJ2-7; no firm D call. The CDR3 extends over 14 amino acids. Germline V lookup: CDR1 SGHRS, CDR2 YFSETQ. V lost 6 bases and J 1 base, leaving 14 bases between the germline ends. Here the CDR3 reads CASTPDDPSYEQYF. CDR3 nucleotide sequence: TGCGCCAGCACCCCCGATGACCCTTCCTACGAGCAGTACTTC.

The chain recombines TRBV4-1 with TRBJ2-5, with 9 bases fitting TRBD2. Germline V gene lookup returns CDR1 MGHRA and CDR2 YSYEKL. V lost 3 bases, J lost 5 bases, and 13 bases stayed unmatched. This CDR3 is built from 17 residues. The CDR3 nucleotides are TGCGCCAGCAGCCACACCCGGGCGGGAGGGCCGGGGGAGACCCAGTACTTC. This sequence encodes CASSHTRAGGPGETQYF.